This T cell receptor beta chain was identified during a study of OX40 agonist ivuxolimab in advanced cancers. Points from the study as a whole: Average numbers of expanded clones were greater in CD8+ T cells than in CD4+.

Turning to this clone: Antigen unknown.

This table comes from immunoSEQ multiplex PCR, and its TCRdb copy is limited to in-frame clones, with some not included. The data contain under 100,000 clones, around 80% of them singletons. Trimming took 4 bases from V and 0 from J, leaving 7 bases between them. Germline V lookup: CDR1 KGHSH, CDR2 LQKENI. CDR3 length: 14 amino acids. The chain couples TRBV18 to TRBJ2-1; D tentatively fits TRBD1 or TRBD2 (6 bases each). Sequenced here: CD4+ or CD8+ T cells sorted from blood, sampled in a trial of the OX40 agonist ivuxolimab. This sequence was found in an adult with an advanced solid tumor such as melanoma, head and neck, liver or kidney cancer. CDR3 region: CASSRGASYNEQFF. The CDR3 DNA reads as TGTGCCAGCTCACGGGGGGCCTCCTACAATGAGCAGTTCTTC. Variable domain in full (rest from reference TRBV18 and TRBJ2-1): NAGVMQNPRHLVRRRGQEARLRCSPMKGHSHVYWYRQLPEEGLKFMVYLQKENIIDESGMPKERFSAEFPKEGPSILRIQQVVRGDSAAYFCASSRGASYNEQFFGPGTRLTVL.